Each of the 11 T cell receptor beta chains below was sequenced from the same sample in a study of T cell repertoires in cytomegalovirus infection. These receptors' antigens are unknown. Via MiXCR, TCRdb re-called the reads, giving one row per CDR3 protein. The sample lists about 110,000 distinct CDR3 sequences, around 28% occurring once. Source: CD8+ T cells from cultured PBMCs, taken from culture after CMV antigen stimulation. These receptors were obtained from a human donor in good health (CMV status not recorded). Some clones in this sample may be carry-over from other donors' samples.

The J gene is TRBJ1-1, the V gene TRBV11-1; D is possibly TRBD1 (5 bases). CDR1 is SGHAT and CDR2 is FQDESV in the germline V gene (reference sequence). Deletions cut 0 bases from V and 1 base from J, with 12 bases between. This CDR3 region has 16 residues. DNA of the CDR3: TGTGCCAGCAGCTTAGCTGGGGGAGTTAGGAACACTGAAGCTTTCTTT. Amino acids: CASSLAGGVRNTEAFF. Using reference TRBV11-1 and TRBJ1-1 for the parts outside the CDR3, the full variable domain is EAEVAQSPRYKITEKSQAVAFWCDPISGHATLYWYRQILGQGPELLVQFQDESVVDDSQLPKDRFSAERLKGVDSTLKIQPAELGDSAMYLCASSLAGGVRNTEAFFGQGTRLTVV.

V and J are TRBV14 and TRBJ2-2; 7 bases align to TRBD1. V was pared by 4 bases and J by 3 bases, with 11 bases of the junction left unmatched. This CDR3 region has 17 residues. Germline-derived CDR1 and CDR2 are SGHDN and FVKESK. CDR3 coding DNA: TGTGCCAGCAGCCCCCGAACAGGGGTAATGGACACCGGGGAGCTGTTTTTT. This sequence encodes CASSPRTGVMDTGELFF.

J is TRBJ1-1 and V is TRBV6-1; TRBD1 matches 10 bases. Germline CDR1 is MNHNS and CDR2 is SASEGT. CDR3 size: 16 residues. The V and J ends lost 5 bases and 6 bases, in that order; junction bases with no gene match: 12. CDR3 residues: CASSPGRDRGRSEAFF. CDR3 DNA: TGTGCCAGCAGTCCCGGCCGAGACAGGGGGCGATCTGAAGCTTTCTTT.

The J gene is TRBJ2-3, the V gene TRBV7-6, with D tentatively TRBD2 (5 bases). The V and J ends lost 4 bases and 6 bases respectively, with 8 bases between them. CDR1 and CDR2 (germline): SGHVS, FNYEAQ. The CDR3 loop spans 12 amino acids. CDR3: CASSSSGDTQYF. Written as DNA, the CDR3 is TGTGCCAGCAGCTCATCGGGGGATACGCAGTATTTT.

This clonotype occurred once. Germline is not matched at one junction end, which may reflect a read error. J is TRBJ1-6 and V is TRBV27, with a possible D match to TRBD1 (5 bases). Looked up from germline, CDR1 is MNHEY and CDR2 is SMNVEV (reference sequence). This CDR3 is built from 17 residues. The CDR3 region is CASSLSISPGNNSPLHF. The CDR3 region has the DNA TGTGCCAGCAGCTTATCGATTAGTCCAGGGAACAATTCACCCCTCCACTTT.

This clonotype was observed a handful of times. The genes are TRBV2 and TRBJ1-4; 7 positions agree with TRBD1. Trimming took 2 bases from V and 7 from J; bases not matched to a gene: 4. CDR3 length: 14 residues. Looked up from germline, CDR1 is SNHLY and CDR2 is FYNNEI. This CDR3 is CASSERGDSEKLFF. The CDR3 nucleotides read TGTGCCAGCAGTGAACGTGGGGACAGTGAAAAACTGTTTTTT.

This clonotype has ten or more counts. The chain recombines TRBV6-6 with TRBJ2-7, with 9 bases lining up with TRBD1. Germline V CDR1 and CDR2: MNHNY, SVGAGI (reference sequence). The CDR3 length is 14 residues. J lost 1 base, V lost 4 bases, and 2 bases had no gene match. The CDR3 DNA is TGTGCCAGCAGTTTCGGGACAGGGTCCTACGAGCAGTACTTC. Its translation: CASSFGTGSYEQYF.

This clonotype was seen repeatedly, ten times or more. The chain is built from TRBV10-2 and TRBJ1-1; no firm D call. CDR1 and CDR2 (germline): WSHSY, SAAADI. Trimming shortened V by 7 bases and J by 3 bases, and 12 bases separated the two germline ends. This CDR3 spans 13 amino acids. CDR3 sequence reads: CASKSGSDTEAFF. DNA for the CDR3: TGCGCCAGCAAATCGGGCAGCGACACTGAAGCTTTCTTT.

The chain carries TRBV11-1 and TRBJ1-1; the D is unclear. The CDR3 is 13 residues long. V shed 4 bases and J shed 5 bases, with 11 bases lying between them. In germline, CDR1 is SGHAT, CDR2 FQDESV (reference sequence). The CDR3 is CASSSAGRTEAFF. DNA for the CDR3: TGTGCCAGCAGCTCGGCCGGCAGGACTGAAGCTTTCTTT.

This clonotype was recorded only once. The chain has TRBV10-3 and TRBJ1-1, with no clear D. V lost 0 bases, J lost 1 base, and 9 bases lay in between. Germline V lookup: CDR1 ENHRY, CDR2 SYGVKD. The CDR3 totals 15 residues. The CDR3 spells CAISESKVTNTEAFF. The CDR3 DNA reads as TGTGCCATCAGTGAGTCAAAAGTTACGAACACTGAAGCTTTCTTT.

The CDR3 DNA sequence: TGCGCCAGCAGCCAAGATGACACGGGCCAGTTCTTC. The encoded protein is CASSQDDTGQFF. The chain recombines TRBV4-1 with TRBJ2-1; D ambiguous. The CDR3 consists of 12 residues. Trimming stripped 0 bases from V and 13 bases from J, with 10 bases between. Looked up from germline, CDR1 is MGHRA and CDR2 is YSYEKL.